Listed here are 32 T cell receptor beta chains from one sample, sequenced in a study of blood T cell repertoires in COVID-19. TCRdb's copy holds only in-frame clones and misses some; the assay was immunoSEQ multiplex PCR. This sample has some 320,000 clones; around 85% occur once, and the top ten carry just over 7%. Sequencing used peripheral blood. Receptor source: a human donor in a cohort sampled during active COVID-19.

The V and J genes are TRBV5-4 and TRBJ2-3, with D uncertain. The CDR3 totals 14 residues. Trimming removed 5 bases from V and 0 bases from J, with 10 bases in between. CDR1 and CDR2 (germline): SGHNT, YYREEE (reference sequence). DNA for the CDR3: TGTGCCAGCAGTTCCGGGTCTAGCACAGATACGCAGTATTTT. This codes for CASSSGSSTDTQYF.

V is TRBV5-1 and J is TRBJ2-7; TRBD1 matches at 8 bases. V lost 3 bases, J lost 4 bases, and 15 bases stayed unmatched. This CDR3 comprises 17 residues. Germline V gene data show CDR1 as SGHRS and CDR2 as YFSETQ. Here the CDR3 reads CASSSQGSGGPGYEQYF. CDR3 nucleotide sequence: TGCGCCAGCAGCTCACAGGGATCAGGGGGCCCAGGATACGAGCAGTACTTC.

V gene TRBV6-2 or TRBV6-3 combines with J gene TRBJ1-2; 8 bases align to TRBD1. Trimming took 2 bases from V and 8 from J; bases not matched to a gene: 4. The length of the CDR3 is 13 residues. CDR1 and CDR2 (germline): MNHEY, SVGEGT. The CDR3 protein is CASSYAGQEGYTF. In DNA, the CDR3 is TGTGCCAGCAGTTACGCGGGACAGGAAGGCTACACCTTC.

The chain is built from TRBV18 and TRBJ1-5, with no clear D. CDR3 length equals 13 residues. Germline V gene data show CDR1 as KGHSH and CDR2 as LQKENI. Trimming removed 3 bases from V and 3 bases from J, with 6 bases in between. The CDR3 nucleotides read TGTGCCAGCTCACCGGCTTCCAATCAGCCCCAGCATTTT. Its protein product is CASSPASNQPQHF.

The chain is built from TRBV9 and TRBJ2-1, with TRBD2 identical over 8 bases. The CDR3 covers 14 residues. V was clipped by 5 bases and J by 4 bases; unmatched bases: 5. Looked up from germline, CDR1 is SGDLS and CDR2 is YYNGEE. This CDR3 is CASSRGGLYNEQFF. The CDR3 DNA follows: TGTGCCAGCAGTCGGGGGGGCTTATACAATGAGCAGTTCTTC.

The V gene is TRBV2, the J gene TRBJ2-1; D not resolved. The germline V gene has CDR1 SNHLY and CDR2 FYNNEI. This CDR3 comprises 13 residues. V shed 5 bases and J shed 3 bases, with 8 bases lying between them. CDR3 in amino acids: CASSLAHYNEQFF. In DNA form, the CDR3 reads TGTGCCAGCAGTTTAGCTCACTACAATGAGCAGTTCTTC. The full variable domain, in which reference TRBV2 and TRBJ2-1 provide the parts outside the CDR3, is EPEVTQTPSHQVTQMGQEVILRCVPISNHLYFYWYRQILGQKVEFLVSFYNNEISEKSEIFDDQFSVERPDGSNFTLKIRSTKLEDSAMYFCASSLAHYNEQFFGPGTRLTVL.

This rearrangement joins TRBV24-1 to TRBJ2-1; TRBD2 aligns across 7 bases. CDR1 and CDR2 from the germline V gene are KGHDR and SFDVKD. The ends lost 9 bases at V and 10 bases at J; junction bases unmatched: 5. CDR3 size: 11 residues. CDR3 residues: CATQGLREQFF. In DNA form, the CDR3 reads TGTGCCACCCAGGGACTACGAGAGCAGTTCTTC.

The chain is built from TRBV9 and TRBJ1-2, with D unclear. Trimming left V 5 bases short and J 7 bases short, with 12 bases between. This CDR3 comprises 12 residues. CDR1 is SGDLS, CDR2 YYNGEE, per germline. CDR3 bases: TGTGCCAGCAGTATCTCGGGAGGTGGCTACACCTTC. Residues: CASSISGGGYTF.

The chain recombines TRBV5-1 with TRBJ2-3, with 9 nucleotides matching TRBD1. Germline-derived CDR1 and CDR2 are SGHRS and YFSETQ. The junction had 7 bases not matched to a gene; V was cut back by 6 bases and J by 2 bases. The CDR3 sequence is 15 residues long. CDR3 residues: CASTQRTGDTDTQYF. The CDR3 region has the DNA TGCGCCAGCACCCAACGGACAGGGGACACAGATACGCAGTATTTT.

The DNA of the CDR3 is TGTGCCAGCAGCCCCCGAGGAAGAACAGATACGCAGTATTTT. It specifies CASSPRGRTDTQYF. This chain joins TRBV11-2 and TRBJ2-3; D gene unclear. The V gene lost 5 bases and the J gene lost 3 bases, with 12 bases spanning the gap. This CDR3 has 14 residues. Germline V gives CDR1 SGHAT, CDR2 FQNNGV.

V usage is TRBV5-4 and J usage is TRBJ1-1, with D perhaps matching TRBD1 (5 bases). This CDR3 region has 14 residues. Germline values: CDR1 SGHNT, CDR2 YYREEE (reference sequence). V was trimmed by 4 bases and J by 0 bases, leaving 10 bases between them. The CDR3 region has the DNA TGTGCCAGCAGCGCCGACAGAATGAACACTGAAGCTTTCTTT. The encoded protein is CASSADRMNTEAFF.

This clone has only a few counts. Distinct nucleotide sequences in the sample also encode this CDR3. The V gene is TRBV7-9, the J gene TRBJ2-7, with 7 nucleotides matching TRBD1. This CDR3 is built from 13 residues. The germline gives CDR1 SEHNR, CDR2 FQNEAQ (reference sequence). Trimming cost V 5 bases and J 3 bases; bases outside gene matches: 4. CDR3 sequence: CASSQDRDYEQYF. The CDR3, as DNA: TGTGCCAGCAGCCAAGACAGGGACTACGAGCAGTACTTC.

This clone is a singleton in its sample. The gene calls are TRBV5-1 and TRBJ1-2, with D unclear. This CDR3 is built from 12 residues. V gave up 6 bases and J gave up 2 bases, with 8 bases separating them. The V gene's germline CDR1 is SGHRS and CDR2 YFSETQ. Here the CDR3 DNA reads TGCGCCAGCACGGAGGCCAACTATGGCTACACCTTC. This codes for CASTEANYGYTF.

The chain recombines TRBV18 with TRBJ1-1, with 7 positions matching TRBD1. Germline-derived CDR1 and CDR2 are KGHSH and LQKENI. The CDR3 sequence is 16 residues long. The V gene end was trimmed by 3 bases and the J gene end by 3 bases; junction bases not matched to a gene: 10. The chain's CDR3 is CASSPRRSGTDTEAFF. In DNA form, the CDR3 reads TGTGCCAGCTCACCTCGCCGATCCGGGACAGACACTGAAGCTTTCTTT.

This clone showed up just a few times. For the CDR3, the DNA is TGTGCCATCCGAGCGGACAGGGCTGGAAACACCATATATTTT. It translates to CAIRADRAGNTIYF. V and J are TRBV10-3 and TRBJ1-3, with TRBD1 identical over 8 bases. Germline-derived CDR1 and CDR2 are ENHRY and SYGVKD. Germline trimming cut 8 bases from V and 2 bases from J; bases unmatched to any gene: 5. The CDR3 sequence is 14 residues long.

CDR3 DNA: TGTGCCAGCAGCCCGGTTGACAGGGGAACTGAAGCTTTCTTT. As protein: CASSPVDRGTEAFF. The V call is TRBV5-6, the J call TRBJ1-1; 8 bases are shared with TRBD1. This CDR3 spans 14 amino acids. Germline CDR1 reads SGHDT; CDR2 reads YYEEEE. After removal of 4 bases from V and 5 bases from J, the junction contained 7 bases not matched to a gene.

The chain carries TRBV19 and TRBJ1-1; D might be TRBD1 (5 bases). The CDR3 is made up of 11 amino acids. V was trimmed by 5 bases and J by 6 bases, leaving 7 bases between them. Germline V lookup: CDR1 LNHDA, CDR2 SQIVND (reference sequence). Here the CDR3 reads CASSRGAEAFF. The CDR3 DNA is TGTGCCAGTAGTCGGGGGGCTGAAGCTTTCTTT.

This clone appeared a single time. This sequence joins TRBV6-5 and TRBJ1-3; D gene uncertain. The V gene's germline CDR1 is MNHEY and CDR2 SVGAGI. There are 14 residues in the CDR3. The V end lost 5 bases, the J end lost 0 bases, and 8 bases lay between the germline ends. CDR3 residues: CASSLDNSGNTIYF. Here the CDR3 DNA reads TGTGCCAGCAGTCTCGACAACTCTGGAAACACCATATATTTT.

The genes are TRBV2 and TRBJ1-5; TRBD1 is a possible D gene (6 bases). V lost 1 base and J 7 bases, leaving 11 bases between the germline ends. Germline V gene lookup returns CDR1 SNHLY and CDR2 FYNNEI. This CDR3 region has 14 residues. The CDR3 loop reads CASSEEGTTQPQHF. The CDR3 nucleotides read TGTGCCAGCAGTGAAGAGGGGACAACCCAGCCCCAGCATTTT.

The DNA for the CDR3 is TGTGCCAGCAGTTACACATCCTACGAGCAGTACTTC. Translating gives CASSYTSYEQYF. The genes are TRBV6-6 and TRBJ2-7, with D uncertain. The CDR3 runs 12 residues. Between the trimmed V and J ends, which lost 2 bases and 1 base, there was a span of 3 bases. CDR1 and CDR2 (germline): MNHNY, SVGAGI (reference sequence).

This clone has a handful of counts. The chain is built from TRBV10-3 and TRBJ2-1; D unclear. Germline CDR1 and CDR2: ENHRY and SYGVKD. Trimming removed 0 bases at V and 10 bases at J, with 13 bases between. The length of the CDR3 is 14 residues. The CDR3 sequence: CAISESTHQWEQFF. The CDR3 bases are TGTGCCATCAGTGAGTCGACACATCAATGGGAGCAGTTCTTC.

The V gene is TRBV18, the J gene TRBJ2-4; TRBD1 is a possible D gene (6 bases). The CDR3 sequence is 15 residues long. Germline V CDR1 and CDR2: KGHSH, LQKENI. V was shortened by 1 base and J by 9 bases, with 16 bases between the two germline ends. CDR3 sequence: CASSPRQGNQGIQYF. CDR3 in DNA: TGTGCCAGCTCACCACGCCAGGGGAATCAGGGCATTCAGTACTTC.

V is TRBV5-1 and J is TRBJ2-7; 9 bases agree with TRBD1. The CDR3 is 16 residues long. Germline V gene sequence: CDR1 SGHRS, CDR2 YFSETQ. Trimming cost V 1 base and J 2 bases; bases outside gene matches: 7. The CDR3 sequence: CASSLFGQGKTYEQYF. The CDR3 DNA is TGCGCCAGCAGCTTGTTTGGACAGGGGAAGACCTACGAGCAGTACTTC.

This chain uses TRBV19 with TRBJ2-7, with a tentative D call TRBD1 (5 bases). The CDR3 consists of 13 residues. Germline V gives CDR1 LNHDA, CDR2 SQIVND (reference sequence). V was cut by 3 bases and J by 6 bases, with 12 bases left in between. This CDR3 is CASSIVRAREQYF. The DNA of the CDR3 is TGTGCCAGTAGTATTGTCAGGGCTCGCGAGCAGTACTTC.

CDR3 coding DNA: TGTGCCAGCAGAACGACAGGGGGCAATCAGCCCCAGCATTTT. This gives the protein CASRTTGGNQPQHF. The J gene is TRBJ1-5, the V gene TRBV6-5; 8 bases line up with TRBD1. The CDR3 loop spans 14 amino acids. CDR1 is MNHEY and CDR2 is SVGAGI in the germline V gene. With V trimmed by 6 bases and J by 2 bases, 3 bases remained unmatched.

The chain couples TRBV2 to TRBJ1-2, with a tentative D call TRBD1 (6 bases). Germline V CDR1 and CDR2: SNHLY, FYNNEI. V was trimmed by 7 bases and J by 0 bases, leaving 15 bases between them. The CDR3 has 15 amino acids. DNA of the CDR3: TGTGCCAGCATACCGGGACACCAAGCTAACTATGGCTACACCTTC. Its translation is CASIPGHQANYGYTF.

This clone was seen a single time. This chain links TRBV29-1 with TRBJ2-2, with 8 nucleotides matching TRBD1. This CDR3 is 15 amino acids long. Germline values: CDR1 SQVTM, CDR2 ANQGSEA. J was trimmed by 5 bases and V by 3 bases; bases with no gene match: 8. The CDR3 region is CSVEVDREITGELFF. CDR3 nucleotides: TGCAGCGTTGAGGTGGACAGGGAAATTACCGGGGAGCTGTTTTTT.

A single count supports this clone. This chain links TRBV9 with TRBJ1-2; 7 bases map to TRBD1. V was pared by 4 bases and J by 4 bases, with 13 bases of the junction left unmatched. CDR1 and CDR2 from the germline V gene are SGDLS and YYNGEE. The CDR3 runs 16 residues. The CDR3 loop reads CASSTRRDREGYGYTF. The CDR3 DNA follows: TGTGCCAGCAGCACCCGAAGGGACAGAGAGGGCTATGGCTACACCTTC.

The J gene is TRBJ2-2, the V gene TRBV7-9; possible D gene TRBD1, 5 bases. There are 14 residues in the CDR3. In germline, CDR1 is SEHNR, CDR2 FQNEAQ (reference sequence). V lost 8 bases, J lost 1 base, and 11 bases lay in between. The CDR3: CASGRQWNTGELFF. The DNA for the CDR3 is TGTGCCAGCGGAAGACAGTGGAACACCGGGGAGCTGTTTTTT.

This sequence joins TRBV27 and TRBJ2-7; 8 nucleotides match TRBD2. Germline loops: CDR1 MNHEY, CDR2 SMNVEV (reference sequence). J gave up 10 bases and V 7 bases, and 15 bases lay outside the gene matches. The CDR3 length is 14 residues. CDR3 DNA: TGTGCCAGCAATCGGGAAAGCGGGGGAAAGAAACAGTACTTC. Its translation is CASNRESGGKKQYF.

CDR3 residues: CASSPRGAGGSTDTQYF. DNA of the CDR3: TGTGCCAGCAGCCCTCGGGGCGCGGGGGGGAGCACAGATACGCAGTATTTT. This chain joins TRBV7-3 and TRBJ2-3, with 9 nucleotides matching TRBD2. The junction had 9 bases not matched to a gene; V was cut back by 5 bases and J by 0 bases. CDR3 length equals 17 residues. Germline V gene lookup returns CDR1 SGHTA and CDR2 FQGTGA.

V usage is TRBV15 and J usage is TRBJ2-2; 7 bases line up with TRBD1. This CDR3 has 21 amino acids. V shed 0 bases and J 2 bases; nucleotides not matched to a gene: 18. From germline, CDR1 is LNHNV and CDR2 YYDKDF (reference sequence). The CDR3 region is CATSRDSPTPDRPLNTGELFF. CDR3 sequence (DNA): TGTGCCACCAGCAGAGATAGTCCTACCCCGGACAGGCCCCTAAACACCGGGGAGCTGTTTTTT.